This T cell receptor beta chain was identified in a study of long-term antiretroviral therapy in people with HIV. Study-level findings and limits: Increased diversity was seen after ART, yet it remained lower than in transplant donor controls.

Comments on this clone: The antigen is undetermined.

In germline, CDR1 is MNHEY, CDR2 SMNVEV (reference sequence). The CDR3 covers 13 residues. V dropped 8 bases and J dropped 6 bases, with 16 bases sitting between them. Researchers report immunoSEQ v3.0 was run at survey level. Clones were read by immunoSEQ multiplex PCR, and TCRdb kept only the in-frame ones, dropping some. The sample has about 24,000 clones, approximately 80% seen once. The origin of this receptor is a man aged 25-45 years with HIV. This chain joins TRBV27 and TRBJ1-1; D unclear. This specimen was unsorted PBMCs, taken around 5.9 years after starting antiretroviral therapy. CDR3 bases: TGTGCCAGCCCCTTGGAAATAGGGTCTGAAGCTTTCTTT. Its protein product is CASPLEIGSEAFF.